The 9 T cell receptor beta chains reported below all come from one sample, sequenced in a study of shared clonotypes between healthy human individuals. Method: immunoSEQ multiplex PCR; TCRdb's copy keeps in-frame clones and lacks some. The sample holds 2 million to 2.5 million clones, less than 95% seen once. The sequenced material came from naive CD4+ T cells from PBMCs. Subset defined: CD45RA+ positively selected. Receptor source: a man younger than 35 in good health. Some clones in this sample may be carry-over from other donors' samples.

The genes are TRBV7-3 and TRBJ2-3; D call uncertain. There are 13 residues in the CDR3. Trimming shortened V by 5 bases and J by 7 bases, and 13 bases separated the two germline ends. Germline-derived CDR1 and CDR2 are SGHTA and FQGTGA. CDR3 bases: TGTGCCAGCAGCCCGCGCCCCGGCCATACGCAGTATTTT. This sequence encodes CASSPRPGHTQYF. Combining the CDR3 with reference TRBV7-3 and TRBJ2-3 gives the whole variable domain GAGVSQTPSNKVTEKGKYVELRCDPISGHTALYWYRQSLGQGPEFLIYFQGTGAADDSGLPNDRFFAVRPEGSVSTLKIQRTERGDSAVYLCASSPRPGHTQYFGPGTRLTVL.

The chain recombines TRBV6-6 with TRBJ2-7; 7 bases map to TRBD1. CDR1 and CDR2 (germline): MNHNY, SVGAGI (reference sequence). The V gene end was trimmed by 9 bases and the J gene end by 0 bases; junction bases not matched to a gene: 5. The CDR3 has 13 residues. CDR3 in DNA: TGTGCCAGTGGGACAGCCAGCTCCTACGAGCAGTACTTC. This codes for CASGTASSYEQYF.

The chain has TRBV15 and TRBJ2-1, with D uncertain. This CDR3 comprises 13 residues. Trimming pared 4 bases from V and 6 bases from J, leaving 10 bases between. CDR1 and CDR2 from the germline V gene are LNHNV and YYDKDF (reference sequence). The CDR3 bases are TGTGCCACCAGCATAGTAATCTCCAATGAGCAGTTCTTC. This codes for CATSIVISNEQFF.

CDR3 sequence reads: CASSLGGVLSYEQYF. DNA for the CDR3: TGCGCCAGCAGCTTGGGGGGAGTGCTCTCCTACGAGCAGTACTTC. The V gene is TRBV5-1, the J gene TRBJ2-7, with D possibly TRBD2 on 5 matching bases. With 0 bases removed from V and 0 bases from J, the gap between germline ends came to 10 bases. Germline V gene data show CDR1 as SGHRS and CDR2 as YFSETQ. The CDR3 is 15 residues long.

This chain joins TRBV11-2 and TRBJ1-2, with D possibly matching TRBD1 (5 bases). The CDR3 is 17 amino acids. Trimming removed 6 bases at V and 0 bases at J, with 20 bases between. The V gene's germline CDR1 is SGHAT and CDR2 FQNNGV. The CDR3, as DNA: TGTGCCAGCAGTACCTTCAGGGCGGCAGAGTCTAACTATGGCTACACCTTC. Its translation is CASSTFRAAESNYGYTF.

CDR3 loop: CASSFGLEKLRNYEQYF. CDR3 nucleotides: TGTGCCAGCAGCTTTGGACTAGAGAAACTCCGAAACTACGAGCAGTACTTC. The chain employs TRBV7-9 and TRBJ2-7; 7 bases line up with TRBD2. V shed 3 bases, J shed 3 bases, and the junction held 14 bases outside the gene matches. This CDR3 region has 17 residues. The V gene's germline CDR1 is SEHNR and CDR2 FQNEAQ (reference sequence). The entire variable domain, with the rest obtained from reference TRBV7-9 and TRBJ2-7, is as follows: DTGVSQNPRHKITKRGQNVTFRCDPISEHNRLYWYRQTLGQGPEFLTYFQNEAQLEKSRLLSDRFSAERPKGSFSTLEIQRTEQGDSAMYLCASSFGLEKLRNYEQYFGPGTRLTVT.

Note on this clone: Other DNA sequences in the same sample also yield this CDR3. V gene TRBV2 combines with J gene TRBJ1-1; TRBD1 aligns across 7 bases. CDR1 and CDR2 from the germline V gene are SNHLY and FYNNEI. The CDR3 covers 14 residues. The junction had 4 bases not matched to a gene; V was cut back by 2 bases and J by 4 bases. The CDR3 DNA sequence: TGTGCCAGCAGTGAACAGGGGGGGGGCACTGAAGCTTTCTTT. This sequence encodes CASSEQGGGTEAFF.

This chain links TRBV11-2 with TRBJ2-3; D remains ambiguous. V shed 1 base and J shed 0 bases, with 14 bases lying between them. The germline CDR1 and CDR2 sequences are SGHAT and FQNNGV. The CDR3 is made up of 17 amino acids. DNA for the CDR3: TGTGCCAGCAGCTTAGGACGTGTTACGTTAAGCACAGATACGCAGTATTTT. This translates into CASSLGRVTLSTDTQYF. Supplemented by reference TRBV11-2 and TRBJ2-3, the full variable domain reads EAGVAQSPRYKIIEKRQSVAFWCNPISGHATLYWYQQILGQGPKLLIQFQNNGVVDDSQLPKDRFSAERLKGVDSTLKIQPAKLEDSAVYLCASSLGRVTLSTDTQYFGPGTRLTVL.

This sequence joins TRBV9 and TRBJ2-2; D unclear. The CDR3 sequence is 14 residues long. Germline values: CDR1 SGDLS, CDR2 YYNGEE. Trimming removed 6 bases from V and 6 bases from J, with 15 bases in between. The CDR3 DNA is TGTGCCAGCACAATAGACTTGGTCTCCGGGGAGCTGTTTTTT. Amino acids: CASTIDLVSGELFF.